These 30 T cell receptor beta chains originate from one sample sequenced in a study of T cells in Graves' hyperthyroidism and ophthalmopathy (dated by TCRdb to the late 2010s). Library construction relied on multiplex PCR. Instrument used: Illumina HiSeq 2000. The TCR beta CDR3 regions were amplified from RNA transcripts. The first round of RT-PCR for the TCR CDR3 was performed with the HTBI primer set and the Qiagen OneStep RT-PCR kit. The raw public data were reprocessed by TCRdb itself: fastp quality trimming at Q25, MiXCR clonotype calling, in-frame beta chains only. Rows are combined by CDR3 protein, so each entry shows the most common genes and DNA. A total of some 690,000 distinct CDR3 sequences appear in this sample, 17% of them only once. The ten largest make up about 14% of the sample. Sequencing input: blood. These receptors were obtained from a man between 45 and 60 years old with Graves' hyperthyroidism.

This clonotype showed up just a few times. V gene TRBV20-1 combines with J gene TRBJ2-7; a weak D match, TRBD2 (6 bases). V gave up 5 bases and J gave up 2 bases, with 13 bases separating them. The CDR3 has 13 residues. Germline V gene sequence: CDR1 DFQATT, CDR2 SNEGSKA (reference sequence). The CDR3 loop reads CSARRDSAYEQYF. The CDR3 DNA reads as TGCAGTGCTCGACGGGACTCTGCCTACGAGCAGTACTTC.

Remarks on this clonotype: Sequence at one end of the junction differs from germline and may be a read error. The chain joins TRBV28 to TRBJ2-5, with TRBD2 matching over 8 bases. Germline V gives CDR1 MDHEN, CDR2 SYDVKM. The CDR3 is 15 residues long. Here the CDR3 DNA reads TGTGCCAGCACCCCTCGGATAGCGGGACAAGAGGCCCAGTACTTC. Its translation: CASTPRIAGQEAQYF.

The sample holds many counts of this clonotype. The V gene is TRBV29-1, the J gene TRBJ2-5; D perhaps matches TRBD2 (6 bases). The CDR3 consists of 12 residues. V was cut by 4 bases and J by 2 bases, with 8 bases left in between. Germline values: CDR1 SQVTM, CDR2 ANQGSEA. The CDR3 loop is CSVVAVQETQYF. CDR3 nucleotide sequence: TGCAGCGTTGTAGCGGTTCAAGAGACCCAGTACTTC.

This clonotype was observed many times. The V call is TRBV27, the J call TRBJ2-7, with D hard to call. The CDR3 runs to 15 residues. Germline-derived CDR1 and CDR2 are MNHEY and SMNVEV (reference sequence). The germline V and J ends were trimmed by 5 bases and 2 bases, with 16 bases remaining between them. The CDR3 nucleotides read TGTGCCAGCAGTCCCCTGGCGGCTACTACCTACGAGCAGTACTTC. It translates to CASSPLAATTYEQYF.

The CDR3 nucleotides are TGTGCCTGGAGGGATACAGGGAGCCTTTATAGCAATCAGCCCCAGCATTTT. Translated, it gives CAWRDTGSLYSNQPQHF. J is TRBJ1-5 and V is TRBV30, with a tentative D call TRBD1 (6 bases). The CDR3 sequence is 17 residues long. Deletions cut 3 bases from V and 0 bases from J, with 18 bases between. Germline V CDR1 and CDR2: GTSNPN, SVGIG (reference sequence).

This clonotype was picked up many times. The chain employs TRBV7-3 and TRBJ2-2, with TRBD2 matching over 12 bases. This CDR3 contains 17 residues. Germline trimming cut 7 bases from V and 5 bases from J; bases unmatched to any gene: 11. CDR1 is SGHTA, CDR2 FQGTGA, per germline. The CDR3 loop is CASTSPLGLAGTGELFF. The CDR3 nucleotides read TGTGCCAGCACCTCTCCCCTCGGACTAGCGGGAACCGGGGAGCTGTTTTTT.

A few counts support this clonotype. The CDR3 DNA reads as TGTGCCAGCAGCTTTTCCCTCAATCAGCCCCAGCATTTT. Protein: CASSFSLNQPQHF. V is TRBV7-2 and J is TRBJ1-5; D not certain. From germline, CDR1 is SGHTA and CDR2 FQGNSA. This CDR3 contains 13 residues. V dropped 3 bases and J dropped 3 bases, with 6 bases sitting between them. Supplemented by reference TRBV7-2 and TRBJ1-5, the full variable domain reads GAGVSQSPSNKVTEKGKDVELRCDPISGHTALYWYRQSLGQGLEFLIYFQGNSAPDKSGLPSDRFSAERTGGSVSTLTIQRTQQEDSAVYLCASSFSLNQPQHFGDGTRLSIL.

The chain links TRBV24-1 to TRBJ1-5; TRBD1 aligns across 10 bases. The V and J ends lost 2 bases and 2 bases, in that order; junction bases with no gene match: 8. In germline, CDR1 is KGHDR, CDR2 SFDVKD. CDR3 size: 18 residues. CDR3: CATSDSGQGRYGNQPQHF. In DNA form, the CDR3 reads TGTGCCACCAGTGATTCGGGACAGGGGAGGTATGGCAATCAGCCCCAGCATTTT.

This clonotype was picked up many times. This chain's CDR3 is CASSLRLGMNTEAFF. The CDR3, as DNA: TGTGCCAGCAGTTTACGGCTGGGCATGAACACTGAAGCTTTCTTT. V gene TRBV27 combines with J gene TRBJ1-1; no clear D gene. Per the germline V gene, CDR1 is MNHEY and CDR2 is SMNVEV (reference sequence). V dropped 2 bases and J dropped 0 bases, with 10 bases sitting between them. The CDR3 runs 15 residues.

The chain carries TRBV20-1 and TRBJ2-3, with 8 nucleotides matching TRBD1. The CDR3 runs 12 residues. CDR1 and CDR2 from the germline V gene are DFQATT and SNEGSKA (reference sequence). V was pared by 2 bases and J by 8 bases, with 3 bases of the junction left unmatched. The CDR3 nucleotides are TGCAGTGCTAGACAAACAGGGGGTACGCAGTATTTT. Its protein is CSARQTGGTQYF.

Comments on this clonotype: This sequence may be a read error, since a much larger clone differs from it by one base. In nucleotides, the CDR3 is TGTGCCAGCACAAAGCCGGCGAACACTGAAGCTTTCTTT. This gives the protein CASTKPANTEAFF. The gene calls are TRBV7-9 and TRBJ1-1; D remains unclear. The CDR3 length is 13 residues. Germline V lookup: CDR1 SEHNR, CDR2 FQNEAQ (reference sequence). The ends were cut back, 7 bases at V and 1 base at J, with 10 bases in the middle. The full variable domain, with the rest looked up from reference TRBV7-9 and TRBJ1-1, is DTGVSQNPRHKITKRGQNVTFRCDPISEHNRLYWYRQTLGQGPEFLTYFQNEAQLEKSRLLSDRFSAERPKGSFSTLEIQRTEQGDSAMYLCASTKPANTEAFFGQGTRLTVV.

This clonotype was seen a few times. V is TRBV30 and J is TRBJ2-3; TRBD2 is a possible D gene (5 bases). This CDR3 contains 14 residues. The germline gives CDR1 GTSNPN, CDR2 SVGIG (reference sequence). V was trimmed by 2 bases and J by 2 bases, leaving 11 bases between them. The CDR3 DNA is TGTGCCTGGAGTTTGGACTTCTACACAGATACGCAGTATTTT. The encoded protein is CAWSLDFYTDTQYF.

The J gene is TRBJ1-4, the V gene TRBV27; no clear D. The CDR3 has 16 amino acids. The germline gives CDR1 MNHEY, CDR2 SMNVEV (reference sequence). Trimming took 6 bases from V and 4 from J, leaving 18 bases between them. Here the CDR3 DNA reads TGTGCCAGCAGGCGTTTGTTGGGCAGAGATAATGAAAAACTGTTTTTT. Amino acid sequence: CASRRLLGRDNEKLFF.

The table lists this clonotype with many counts. This chain links TRBV28 with TRBJ2-7; TRBD2 matches at 9 bases. Per the germline V gene, CDR1 is MDHEN and CDR2 is SYDVKM. Losses at the gene ends were 5 bases for V and 2 bases for J; bases not matched to a gene: 4. The CDR3 is 14 amino acids. The CDR3 loop is CASSLAGRPYEQYF. In nucleotides, the CDR3 is TGTGCCAGCAGTCTAGCGGGGCGCCCCTACGAGCAGTACTTC.

This clonotype has at least ten counts. The chain links TRBV7-6 to TRBJ2-1, with D maybe TRBD2 (6 bases). Trimming took off 1 base at V and 9 bases at J, with 16 bases between the two ends. The CDR3 is 15 residues long. Germline-derived CDR1 and CDR2 are SGHVS and FNYEAQ. The CDR3 sequence: CASSLVGGSFSEQFF. CDR3 bases: TGTGCCAGCAGCTTAGTCGGAGGGAGTTTTAGTGAGCAGTTCTTC. Full variable domain (remainder filled in from reference TRBV7-6 and TRBJ2-1): GAGVSQSPRYKVTKRGQDVALRCDPISGHVSLYWYRQALGQGPEFLTYFNYEAQQDKSGLPNDRFSAERPEGSISTLTIQRTEQRDSAMYRCASSLVGGSFSEQFFGPGTRLTVL.

Note on this clonotype: A single base separates this from a much larger clone, so it may be a read error. The chain employs TRBV30 and TRBJ2-7, with 9 bases identical to TRBD1. The CDR3 extends over 13 amino acids. V lost 8 bases to trimming and J lost 3 bases; unmatched junction nucleotides: 8. The germline V gene has CDR1 GTSNPN and CDR2 SVGIG (reference sequence). The CDR3 DNA follows: TGTGCCACCTCCGGGACAGGGCTCTACGAGCAGTACTTC. Translation: CATSGTGLYEQYF.

The V gene is TRBV7-8, the J gene TRBJ2-2; 7 bases are shared with TRBD2. Germline loops: CDR1 SGHVS, CDR2 FQNEAQ. This CDR3 contains 14 residues. Trimming removed 8 bases from V and 1 base from J; junction bases left unmatched: 4. The CDR3 region is CASLWGGNTGELFF. The CDR3 nucleotides are TGTGCCAGCCTCTGGGGGGGGAACACCGGGGAGCTGTTTTTT.

This chain connects TRBV5-5 to TRBJ1-2; no clear D gene. The CDR3 has 18 amino acids. Trimming removed 2 bases from V and 6 bases from J, with 26 bases in between. The V gene's germline CDR1 is SGHKS and CDR2 YYEKEE (reference sequence). CDR3 sequence: CASSLGHMPTSGIHGYTF. CDR3 nucleotide sequence: TGTGCCAGCAGCTTAGGTCACATGCCGACATCGGGGATACATGGCTACACCTTC.

A note on this clonotype: A much larger clone is a single base away; this may be a read error. The chain joins TRBV25-1 to TRBJ1-2, with D perhaps TRBD1 (5 bases). Germline CDR1 is MGHDK and CDR2 is SYGVNS. The CDR3 length is 16 residues. Trimming removed 2 bases from V and 8 bases from J, with 21 bases in between. The CDR3 DNA follows: TGTGCCAGCAGTGAAGCCCCCGGGACGACTGCGCAAGGCTACACCTTC. Residues: CASSEAPGTTAQGYTF.

The sample holds many counts of this clonotype. This rearrangement joins TRBV12-3 or TRBV12-4 to TRBJ2-7; 8 bases agree with TRBD1. Trimming cost V 4 bases and J 3 bases; bases outside gene matches: 5. The CDR3 extends over 14 amino acids. CDR3 DNA sequence: TGTGCCAGCAGTTCAGGGGGCAGGTTCTACGAGCAGTACTTC. The encoded protein is CASSSGGRFYEQYF.

This chain links TRBV3-1 with TRBJ2-6; 12 positions agree with TRBD2. Germline V gene lookup returns CDR1 LGHDT and CDR2 YNNKEL (reference sequence). The CDR3 is 18 amino acids. J was trimmed by 0 bases and V by 4 bases; bases with no gene match: 4. The CDR3: CASSRTSGRSSGANVLTF. The CDR3 DNA is TGTGCCAGCAGCCGCACTAGCGGGAGGAGCTCTGGGGCCAACGTCCTGACTTTC.

The sample holds a few counts of this clonotype. The gene calls are TRBV19 and TRBJ2-6; D unresolved. This CDR3 is built from 16 residues. Per the germline V gene, CDR1 is LNHDA and CDR2 is SQIVND (reference sequence). V was pared by 7 bases and J by 0 bases, with 13 bases between. CDR3 sequence: CASNGGSASGANVLTF. The DNA of the CDR3 is TGTGCCAGTAATGGCGGCAGCGCCTCTGGGGCCAACGTCCTGACTTTC.

This clonotype was counted at least ten times. CDR3 DNA: TGCAGCGTTGATGAGGACCTGAGAGGCTACACCTTC. Protein product: CSVDEDLRGYTF. The chain is built from TRBV29-1 and TRBJ1-2; D uncertain. Deletions cut 3 bases from V and 8 bases from J, with 13 bases between. The CDR3 contains 12 residues. The V gene's germline CDR1 is SQVTM and CDR2 ANQGSEA.

In its sample, this clonotype was seen a few times. This rearrangement joins TRBV29-1 to TRBJ2-2; D is possibly TRBD1 (7 bases). From germline, CDR1 is SQVTM and CDR2 ANQGSEA. V lost 6 bases, J lost 0 bases, and 23 bases lay in between. The CDR3 sequence is 18 residues long. CDR3 residues: CSVQTGASANANTGELFF. CDR3 nucleotide sequence: TGCAGCGTCCAAACAGGGGCTAGCGCAAACGCGAACACCGGGGAGCTGTTTTTT.

The chain is built from TRBV6-1 and TRBJ2-1; perhaps D is TRBD1 or TRBD2 (5 bases each). The V gene's germline CDR1 is MNHNS and CDR2 SASEGT. There are 16 residues in the CDR3. The V gene lost 1 base and the J gene lost 8 bases, with 18 bases spanning the gap. In nucleotides, the CDR3 is TGTGCCAGCAGTGAAGAACAAAGCGGTAGAGGGGATGAGCAGTTCTTC. It encodes CASSEEQSGRGDEQFF.

This clonotype was seen at least ten times. V gene TRBV12-3 or TRBV12-4 combines with J gene TRBJ1-2, with 8 bases matching TRBD1. This CDR3 is built from 14 residues. J was trimmed by 1 base and V by 6 bases; bases with no gene match: 4. Written as DNA, the CDR3 is TGTGCCAGCAGAAGAACAGGGGGTAACTATGGCTACACCTTC. It yields the protein CASRRTGGNYGYTF.

The V gene is TRBV20-1, the J gene TRBJ1-6; D gene ambiguous. The germline V gene encodes CDR1 DFQATT and CDR2 SNEGSKA (reference sequence). Trimming pared 6 bases from V and 0 bases from J, leaving 12 bases between. This CDR3 region has 15 residues. CDR3 sequence reads: CSAGSLSSYNSPLHF. CDR3 nucleotide sequence: TGCAGTGCCGGGTCTCTAAGCTCCTATAATTCACCCCTCCACTTT.

The chain recombines TRBV28 with TRBJ1-5; D may be TRBD1 (5 bases). The germline CDR1 and CDR2 sequences are MDHEN and SYDVKM. V lost 2 bases and J 0 bases, leaving 14 bases between the germline ends. The CDR3 runs to 17 residues. CDR3: CASSLTSGRYSNQPQHF. The DNA for the CDR3 is TGTGCCAGCAGTTTAACTTCGGGACGGTATAGCAATCAGCCCCAGCATTTT.

The rearrangement uses TRBV5-1 and TRBJ2-1, with 13 bases fitting TRBD2. V gave up 3 bases and J gave up 6 bases; unmatched junction bases: 6. CDR3 length: 16 amino acids. Germline lookup yields CDR1 SGHRS and CDR2 YFSETQ. Here the CDR3 reads CASSSGLAGVSNEQFF. CDR3 nucleotides: TGCGCCAGCAGCTCTGGACTAGCGGGAGTAAGCAATGAGCAGTTCTTC.

The chain combines TRBV5-6 with TRBJ1-6; TRBD1 is a possible D gene (5 bases). V was cut by 1 base and J by 11 bases, with 10 bases left in between. CDR1 and CDR2 from the germline V gene are SGHDT and YYEEEE. CDR3 length: 13 residues. CDR3 in amino acids: CASSLLGAAPLHF. The CDR3 DNA sequence: TGTGCCAGCAGCTTGTTAGGGGCTGCACCCCTCCACTTT.